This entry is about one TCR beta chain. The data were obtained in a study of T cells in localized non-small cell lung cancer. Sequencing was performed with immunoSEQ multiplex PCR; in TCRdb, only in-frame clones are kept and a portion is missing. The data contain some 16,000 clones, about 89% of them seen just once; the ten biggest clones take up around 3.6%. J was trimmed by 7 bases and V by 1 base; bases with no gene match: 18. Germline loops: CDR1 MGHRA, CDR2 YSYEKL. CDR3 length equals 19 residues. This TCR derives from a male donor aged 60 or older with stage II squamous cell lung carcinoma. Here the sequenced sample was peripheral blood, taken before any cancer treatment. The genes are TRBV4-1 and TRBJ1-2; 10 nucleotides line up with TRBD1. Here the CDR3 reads CASSQAADGGRQGAGGYTF. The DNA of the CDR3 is TGCGCCAGCAGCCAAGCTGCAGATGGGGGCCGACAGGGGGCAGGTGGCTACACCTTC.